Detailed here is one TCR beta chain. Its target is unknown. The repertoire was sequenced with immunoSEQ multiplex PCR; TCRdb's copy has only in-frame clones and lacks some. The sample shows around 130,000 clones, around 94% of them seen only once. The germline V gene has CDR1 PRHDT and CDR2 FYEKMQ (reference sequence). V gave up 0 bases and J gave up 5 bases; unmatched junction bases: 3. The CDR3 is made up of 14 amino acids. This record belongs to a study of T cell responses to AZD1222 COVID-19 vaccine. Whole-study context: Second doses that came at about 4 or about 12 weeks were put together. Findings and caveats of the study: There were mostly white British donors and more females than males, and clonal diversity was possibly underestimated. Spike-specific TCR breadth and depth were elevated following two AZD1222 doses.

The source was peripheral blood, collected on day 0 of AZD1222 vaccination. The sequence was collected from an adult in good health. This rearrangement joins TRBV13 to TRBJ1-1, with TRBD1 identical over 7 bases. The CDR3 DNA is TGTGCCAGCAGCTTAGGAGGGGGCGAGACTGAAGCTTTCTTT. This codes for CASSLGGGETEAFF.